A selection of T cell receptor beta chains follows, all from one sample in a study of shared clonotypes between healthy human individuals. Produced via immunoSEQ multiplex PCR; TCRdb's table is partial and in-frame only. The sample comprises roughly 1.4 million clones, approximately 98.5% of which are singletons, and roughly 0.36% rests with the top ten. Sample: naive CD4+ T cells sorted from blood. The receptors were sampled from a man aged 25 to 40 in good health. Each CDR3 is given with its conserved first and last residue. The order of the fields is clone size, D gene, J gene, V gene, CDR3 protein, CDR3 DNA. A D gene is named only where the DNA matches it firmly. Some rows have no size entry. The others give once, few or many, or a class for an expanded clone.

>.|TRBD1|TRBJ1-1|TRBV14
CASGGGALTEAFF
TGTGCCAGCGGAGGGGGCGCCCTTACTGAAGCTTTCTTT
>.|.|TRBJ2-5|TRBV5-1
CASSNRDSRQETQYF
TGCGCCAGCAGCAACCGGGATTCTCGACAAGAGACCCAGTACTTC
>.|.|TRBJ1-1|TRBV27
CASKTYLGTRENTEAFF
TGTGCCTCCAAGACCTATCTGGGGACCAGGGAGAACACTGAAGCTTTCTTT
>.|.|TRBJ2-7|TRBV5-1
CASSLIPYEQYF
TGCGCCAGCAGCTTAATTCCCTACGAGCAGTACTTC
>.|TRBD1|TRBJ1-5|TRBV5-8
CASSLGTGRDQPQHF
TGTGCCAGCAGCTTGGGGACAGGGAGAGATCAGCCCCAGCATTTT
>once|.|TRBJ2-5|TRBV5-5
CASSFQARETQYF
TGTGCCAGCAGCTTTCAGGCCCGAGAGACCCAGTACTTC
>.|TRBD2|TRBJ2-7|TRBV5-6
CASSGGLASSYEQYF
TGTGCCAGCAGCGGGGGACTAGCGAGCTCCTACGAGCAGTACTTC
>.|.|TRBJ1-5|TRBV19
CASSPDSADQPQHF
TGTGCCAGTAGTCCGGACAGTGCGGACCAGCCCCAGCATTTT
>.|TRBD2|TRBJ2-1|TRBV28
CASSLSGGEQFF
TGTGCCAGCAGCTTATCGGGGGGTGAGCAGTTCTTC
>.|.|TRBJ2-1|TRBV11-2
CASSSIGPSYNEQFF
TGTGCCAGCAGCTCGATCGGTCCTTCCTACAATGAGCAGTTCTTC
>.|.|TRBJ2-7|TRBV5-1
CASSLEASSYEQYF
TGCGCCAGCAGCTTGGAGGCCAGCTCCTACGAGCAGTACTTC
>once|.|TRBJ1-2|TRBV7-8
CASSPGEGYGYTF
TGTGCCAGCAGCCCGGGGGAGGGCTATGGCTACACCTTC
>.|.|TRBJ2-7|TRBV5-1
CASSLSGFSYEQYF
TGCGCCAGCAGCTTGTCCGGGTTCTCCTACGAGCAGTACTTC